Below, 26 T cell receptor beta chains from the same sample are listed, as sequenced in a study of T cells after yellow fever vaccination. TCRdb processed the 5' RACE reads anew with MiXCR; each CDR3 protein has one entry. Of hundreds of thousands of distinct CDR3 sequences listed, about 3.5% were seen once; the top ten hold around a quarter. The sample consisted of PBMCs, taken on the day of the yellow fever booster vaccination. The receptors shown here come from a young man who received the YFV17D yellow fever vaccine.

This clonotype was observed many times. V and J are TRBV29-1 and TRBJ1-1; a possible D gene is TRBD1 (5 bases). Germline V lookup: CDR1 SQVTM, CDR2 ANQGSEA. The CDR3 sequence is 12 residues long. Trimming stripped 7 bases from V and 1 base from J, with 10 bases between. This CDR3 reads CSAGTANTEAFF. CDR3 bases: TGCAGCGCCGGGACCGCGAACACTGAAGCTTTCTTT.

There are many counts of this clonotype. V is TRBV9 and J is TRBJ2-7; D is tentatively TRBD1 or TRBD2 (5 bases each). The CDR3 runs to 14 residues. The germline V and J ends were trimmed by 1 base and 1 base, with 9 bases remaining between them. Germline V gene lookup returns CDR1 SGDLS and CDR2 YYNGEE. The CDR3 bases are TGTGCCAGCAGCGTATATTGGGGGTCCTACGAGCAGTACTTC. It encodes CASSVYWGSYEQYF.

Ten or more counts support this clonotype. This chain connects TRBV3-1 to TRBJ2-7; 7 nucleotides agree with TRBD1. The CDR3 covers 14 residues. Germline CDR1 and CDR2: LGHDT and YNNKEL (reference sequence). Unmatched junction bases numbered 5, after V lost 5 bases and J lost 1 base. CDR3 in amino acids: CASSYWTGSYEQYF. DNA of the CDR3: TGTGCCAGCAGCTACTGGACAGGATCCTACGAGCAGTACTTC.

The chain combines TRBV7-3 with TRBJ2-5, with D possibly being TRBD1 (6 bases). Germline CDR1 reads SGHTA; CDR2 reads FQGTGA. V was shortened by 0 bases and J by 3 bases, with 8 bases between the two germline ends. This CDR3 comprises 14 residues. The CDR3 DNA follows: TGTGCCAGCAGCTTAACTCCAGGGGAAGAGACCCAGTACTTC. Its translation is CASSLTPGEETQYF.

This clonotype occurred many times. CDR3 in DNA: TGTGCCAGCAGCAAAGACAGGGGTTCCTACGAGCAGTACTTC. Its translation is CASSKDRGSYEQYF. This chain links TRBV7-2 with TRBJ2-7, with 8 bases lining up with TRBD1. This CDR3 has 14 amino acids. Looked up from germline, CDR1 is SGHTA and CDR2 is FQGNSA. Losses at the gene ends were 5 bases for V and 1 base for J; bases not matched to a gene: 4. Full variable domain (outside the CDR3, taken from reference TRBV7-2 and TRBJ2-7): GAGVSQSPSNKVTEKGKDVELRCDPISGHTALYWYRQSLGQGLEFLIYFQGNSAPDKSGLPSDRFSAERTGGSVSTLTIQRTQQEDSAVYLCASSKDRGSYEQYFGPGTRLTVT.

The chain is built from TRBV7-9 and TRBJ2-5; the match to TRBD2 covers 12 bases. This CDR3 is built from 16 residues. Unmatched junction bases numbered 5, after V lost 5 bases and J lost 1 base. Germline lookup yields CDR1 SEHNR and CDR2 FQNEAQ (reference sequence). The CDR3 sequence is CASSLGLAGPQETQYF. CDR3 DNA: TGTGCCAGCAGCCTAGGACTAGCGGGGCCCCAAGAGACCCAGTACTTC.

In its sample, this clonotype was seen many times. This chain connects TRBV4-2 to TRBJ1-5; TRBD1 matches at 11 bases. The V and J ends lost 4 bases and 1 base, in that order; junction bases with no gene match: 6. This CDR3 has 17 amino acids. Germline V CDR1 and CDR2: LGHNA, YNFKEQ. CDR3 sequence reads: CASSPLGTGGSNQPQHF. DNA of the CDR3: TGTGCCAGCAGCCCGCTGGGGACAGGGGGGAGCAATCAGCCCCAGCATTTT.

In this sample, this clonotype turned up many times. The chain combines TRBV6-5 with TRBJ2-6; D could derive from TRBD1 or TRBD2 (6 bases each). The CDR3 is 18 residues long. Germline CDR1 and CDR2: MNHEY and SVGAGI. Between the trimmed V and J ends, which lost 6 bases and 0 bases, there was a span of 18 bases. As DNA, the CDR3 is TGTGCCAGCAGGAACAGGCCGGGGGCTATCTCTGGGGCCAACGTCCTGACTTTC. Amino acids: CASRNRPGAISGANVLTF.

The chain's CDR3 is CASSSRTSGGALGYNEQFF. The CDR3 coding sequence is TGTGCCAGCAGCTCCCGGACTAGCGGGGGGGCGTTGGGTTACAATGAGCAGTTCTTC. The chain has TRBV12-3 or TRBV12-4 and TRBJ2-1, with 15 bases fitting TRBD2. J was trimmed by 4 bases and V by 6 bases; bases with no gene match: 13. This CDR3 is 19 amino acids long.

The chain is built from TRBV4-3 and TRBJ2-1, with 9 positions matching TRBD1. Germline values: CDR1 LGHNA, CDR2 YSLEER. The V and J ends lost 5 bases and 4 bases, in that order; junction bases with no gene match: 9. This CDR3 is built from 16 residues. The DNA of the CDR3 is TGCGCCAGCAGCACCCGGGACAGGGTTGGATACAATGAGCAGTTCTTC. It translates to CASSTRDRVGYNEQFF.

In this sample, this clonotype turned up a few times. V usage is TRBV7-2 and J usage is TRBJ2-7; D is possibly TRBD1 or TRBD2 (6 bases each). Between the trimmed V and J ends, which lost 5 bases and 2 bases, there was a span of 13 bases. CDR3 length: 14 residues. In germline, CDR1 is SGHTA, CDR2 FQGNSA. The CDR3 region has the DNA TGTGCCAGCAGCCTCCCCGGGGGCCCCTACGAGCAGTACTTC. This gives the protein CASSLPGGPYEQYF.

The chain joins TRBV12-3 or TRBV12-4 to TRBJ2-7; no clear D. Deletions cut 6 bases from V and 3 bases from J, with 12 bases between. The CDR3 sequence is 13 residues long. This CDR3 reads CASSPGRFYEQYV. The CDR3 DNA reads as TGTGCCAGCAGCCCCGGGCGCTTCTACGAGCAGTACGTC.

This clonotype was detected many times. The genes are TRBV6-5 and TRBJ2-2, with D possibly matching TRBD1 (6 bases). The germline CDR1 and CDR2 sequences are MNHEY and SVGAGI. The CDR3 extends over 15 amino acids. Trimming cost V 6 bases and J 4 bases, with 15 bases left between them. The DNA of the CDR3 is TGTGCCAGCAGCGAACGTTGGACAGTCACCGGGGAGCTGTTTTTT. Translation: CASSERWTVTGELFF.

V usage is TRBV20-1 and J usage is TRBJ2-3; the D gene is possibly TRBD1 (8 bases). The length of the CDR3 is 14 residues. V shed 6 bases and J shed 6 bases, with 19 bases lying between them. Germline V gene lookup returns CDR1 DFQATT and CDR2 SNEGSKA (reference sequence). CDR3 loop: CSAAGQVNVDTQYF. The DNA for the CDR3 is TGCAGTGCAGCGGGACAGGTCAATGTCGATACGCAGTATTTT.

The chain uses TRBV5-1 and TRBJ2-1, with a possible D match to TRBD1 (5 bases). The germline V gene encodes CDR1 SGHRS and CDR2 YFSETQ. The CDR3 extends over 15 amino acids. Trimming shortened V by 4 bases and J by 8 bases, and 19 bases separated the two germline ends. CDR3 sequence reads: CASSPPRQGIDEQFF. The CDR3 DNA is TGCGCCAGCAGCCCCCCCAGGCAGGGTATCGATGAGCAGTTCTTC.

In this sample, this clonotype turned up many times. The V and J genes are TRBV10-2 and TRBJ2-1; possible D gene TRBD2, 5 bases. Germline loops: CDR1 WSHSY, CDR2 SAAADI. Between the trimmed V and J ends, which lost 6 bases and 4 bases, there was a span of 10 bases. The CDR3 runs to 13 residues. Here the CDR3 DNA reads TGCGCCAGCAGGACCGGGATGTACAATGAGCAGTTCTTC. Translated, it gives CASRTGMYNEQFF.

V gene TRBV6-5 combines with J gene TRBJ2-1; D not certain. This CDR3 contains 14 residues. V shed 0 bases and J shed 7 bases, with 10 bases lying between them. Germline-derived CDR1 and CDR2 are MNHEY and SVGAGI. The CDR3 nucleotides read TGTGCCAGCAGTTACTCGCCCAGAACGAATGAGCAGTTCTTC. Translated, it gives CASSYSPRTNEQFF.

This clonotype showed up many times. The chain uses TRBV5-8 and TRBJ2-7; 12 nucleotides agree with TRBD1. This CDR3 has 16 amino acids. Per germline, CDR1 SGHTS and CDR2 YDEGEE. V dropped 0 bases and J dropped 5; count of bases not matched to a gene: 6. CDR3 loop: CASSLVRDRGRDEQYF. The CDR3 nucleotides read TGTGCCAGCAGCTTGGTCCGGGACAGGGGGCGCGACGAGCAGTACTTC. Supplemented by reference TRBV5-8 and TRBJ2-7, the full variable domain reads EAGVTQSPTHLIKTRGQQATLRCSPISGHTSVYWYQQALGLGLQFLLWYDEGEERNRGNFPPRFSGRQFPNYSSELNVNALELEDSALYLCASSLVRDRGRDEQYFGPGTRLTVT.

This clonotype was observed a handful of times. V and J are TRBV3-1 and TRBJ2-1, with D possibly being TRBD1 (6 bases). Germline values: CDR1 LGHDT, CDR2 YNNKEL (reference sequence). V lost 8 bases to trimming and J lost 0 bases, with 14 bases between them. There are 15 residues in the CDR3. The CDR3 is CASGRGAGSYNEQFF. As DNA, the CDR3 is TGTGCCAGCGGCAGGGGAGCCGGCTCCTACAATGAGCAGTTCTTC.

The sample holds many counts of this clonotype. The V gene is TRBV28, the J gene TRBJ2-7, with 11 bases aligning to TRBD1. The germline V gene has CDR1 MDHEN and CDR2 SYDVKM. V shed 6 bases, J shed 0 bases, and the junction held 1 base outside the gene matches. The CDR3 runs to 14 residues. Written as DNA, the CDR3 is TGTGCCAGCAGCGGGACAGGGGGCTCCTACGAGCAGTACGTC. Protein product: CASSGTGGSYEQYV.

V usage is TRBV14 and J usage is TRBJ2-7; weak D call: TRBD2 (6 bases). The germline V gene has CDR1 SGHDN and CDR2 FVKESK. The CDR3 is 13 amino acids. V was trimmed by 4 bases and J by 6 bases, leaving 13 bases between them. DNA of the CDR3: TGTGCCAGCAGCCGTACTGCGGGGACCGAGCAGTACTTC. This codes for CASSRTAGTEQYF.

This clonotype was counted at least ten times. The gene calls are TRBV7-6 and TRBJ2-3; D unresolved. Germline V gene lookup returns CDR1 SGHVS and CDR2 FNYEAQ. Trimming left V 7 bases short and J 0 bases short, with 2 bases between. The CDR3 length is 11 residues. CDR3 in amino acids: CASTSTDTQYF. In DNA form, the CDR3 reads TGTGCCAGCACCAGCACAGATACGCAGTATTTT.

In its sample, this clonotype was seen many times. The chain couples TRBV4-2 to TRBJ2-3, with 9 positions matching TRBD2. V lost 0 bases and J lost 1; bases outside the gene matches: 5. The CDR3 length is 17 residues. Per germline, CDR1 LGHNA and CDR2 YNFKEQ. The CDR3 bases are TGTGCCAGCAGCCAAGATTTTTTAGCGGGAGGCACAGATACGCAGTATTTT. Amino acid sequence: CASSQDFLAGGTDTQYF.

This clonotype was seen at least ten times. V usage is TRBV20-1 and J usage is TRBJ1-4; D unresolved. Between the trimmed V and J ends, which lost 1 base and 2 bases, there was a span of 8 bases. The germline V gene encodes CDR1 DFQATT and CDR2 SNEGSKA (reference sequence). The CDR3 has 14 residues. CDR3 nucleotides: TGCAGTGCTAGAGCTCACCGGACTAATGAAAAACTGTTTTTT. Its translation: CSARAHRTNEKLFF.

In this sample, this clonotype turned up many times. The V gene is TRBV7-8, the J gene TRBJ2-1, with 8 bases that match TRBD1. This CDR3 spans 15 amino acids. CDR1 is SGHVS, CDR2 FQNEAQ, per germline. J was trimmed by 7 bases and V by 5 bases; bases with no gene match: 10. Written as DNA, the CDR3 is TGTGCCAGCAGCCAGACAGGGGCTTTGGAGAATGAGCAGTTCTTC. It codes for CASSQTGALENEQFF.

This clonotype showed up many times. The V call is TRBV4-1, the J call TRBJ2-7, with 12 positions matching TRBD1. Trimming removed 2 bases from V and 0 bases from J; junction bases left unmatched: 11. The CDR3 contains 19 residues. Germline loops: CDR1 MGHRA, CDR2 YSYEKL. The CDR3 here is CASSQSPGQGAMSSYEQYF. CDR3 coding DNA: TGCGCCAGCAGCCAATCCCCGGGACAGGGGGCCATGAGCTCCTACGAGCAGTACTTC.